The rows below give T cell receptor beta chains drawn from one sample of a study of technical replicates of blood from several donors. The method was immunoSEQ multiplex PCR; TCRdb's version includes in-frame clones alone and lacks a portion of them. The sample records tens of thousands of clones, around 90% being singletons. The sequenced sample was PBMCs. These receptors were collected from a human donor in good health. Some clones in this sample may be carry-over from other donors' samples. The CDR3 runs from the conserved cysteine through the conserved F or W. The D gene is left open where the match is weak. Size is stated for part of the rows, as once, few or many counts, or as a class when the clone is expanded.

cdr3_nt: TGCGCCAGCAGCCAAGAAGAGGGGGCAGGCGGAAACACCATATATTTT; cdr3_aa: CASSQEEGAGGNTIYF; clone_size: NA; v_call: TRBV4-3; cdr3_length: 16; d_call: TRBD1; j_call: TRBJ1-3
cdr3_nt: TGTGCCAGCAGCTTGGCGGGGGTCTCCTACGAGCAGTACTTC; cdr3_aa: CASSLAGVSYEQYF; clone_size: NA; v_call: TRBV7-9; cdr3_length: 14; d_call: TRBD2; j_call: TRBJ2-7
cdr3_nt: TGTGCCAGCAGCTTGGACGTGACGGGGGTTACGAGGCAGTACTTC; cdr3_aa: CASSLDVTGVTRQYF; clone_size: NA; v_call: TRBV5-4; cdr3_length: 15; d_call: NA; j_call: TRBJ2-7
cdr3_nt: TGCGCCAGCAGCTTCACCGGGACAGAGTCTGGAAACACCATATATTTT; cdr3_aa: CASSFTGTESGNTIYF; clone_size: once; v_call: TRBV5-1; cdr3_length: 16; d_call: TRBD1; j_call: TRBJ1-3
cdr3_nt: TGCGCCAGCCGCTACCAGGCATCTAACAATGAGCAGTTCTTC; cdr3_aa: CASRYQASNNEQFF; clone_size: once; v_call: TRBV5-1; cdr3_length: 14; d_call: NA; j_call: TRBJ2-1
cdr3_nt: TGTGCCACCAGTGACAGGGTGACTGAAAAACTGTTTTTT; cdr3_aa: CATSDRVTEKLFF; clone_size: NA; v_call: TRBV15; cdr3_length: 13; d_call: TRBD1; j_call: TRBJ1-4
cdr3_nt: TGCAGCGCAGAGGACAGGGGGCTAGGAGAGACCCAGTACTTC; cdr3_aa: CSAEDRGLGETQYF; clone_size: once; v_call: TRBV29-1; cdr3_length: 14; d_call: TRBD1; j_call: TRBJ2-5
cdr3_nt: TGTGCCAGCAGCGTAGGGGGCAGGGGGCAAGAGACCCAGTACTTC; cdr3_aa: CASSVGGRGQETQYF; clone_size: NA; v_call: TRBV9; cdr3_length: 15; d_call: TRBD1; j_call: TRBJ2-5
cdr3_nt: TGTGCCAGCAACCGGGGGGACCTTCTCTCCTACGAGCAGTACTTC; cdr3_aa: CASNRGDLLSYEQYF; clone_size: NA; v_call: TRBV7-2; cdr3_length: 15; d_call: TRBD2; j_call: TRBJ2-7
cdr3_nt: TGCGCCAGCAGCTTGGAGGGAGGTTATGGCTACACCTTC; cdr3_aa: CASSLEGGYGYTF; clone_size: NA; v_call: TRBV5-1; cdr3_length: 13; d_call: NA; j_call: TRBJ1-2
cdr3_nt: TGTGCCACGTCTGGCCAGATGCCCTCTGGGGCCAACGTCCTGACTTTC; cdr3_aa: CATSGQMPSGANVLTF; clone_size: NA; v_call: TRBV2; cdr3_length: 16; d_call: NA; j_call: TRBJ2-6
cdr3_nt: TGTGCCAGCAGTCCCCACAGGGTTTGGAACACTGAAGCTTTCTTT; cdr3_aa: CASSPHRVWNTEAFF; clone_size: NA; v_call: TRBV28; cdr3_length: 15; d_call: NA; j_call: TRBJ1-1
cdr3_nt: TGTGCCAGCAGCTTGAATTCGGAGGGATACAATGAGCAGTTCTTC; cdr3_aa: CASSLNSEGYNEQFF; clone_size: NA; v_call: TRBV5-4; cdr3_length: 15; d_call: NA; j_call: TRBJ2-1
cdr3_nt: TGTGCCAGCAGTCGATCGGGAGTCGGCCGAGAAACGCAGTATTTT; cdr3_aa: CASSRSGVGRETQYF; clone_size: NA; v_call: TRBV6-5; cdr3_length: 15; d_call: NA; j_call: TRBJ2-3
cdr3_nt: TGTGCCAGCAGCCAAGTGGTCACTATAGGTGGGGAGCTGTTTTTT; cdr3_aa: CASSQVVTIGGELFF; clone_size: NA; v_call: TRBV14; cdr3_length: 15; d_call: NA; j_call: TRBJ2-2
cdr3_nt: TGTGCCTGGACAAGGTCATCGGGAACGCAGTATTTT; cdr3_aa: CAWTRSSGTQYF; clone_size: NA; v_call: TRBV30; cdr3_length: 12; d_call: NA; j_call: TRBJ2-3
cdr3_nt: TGTGCCAGCTCACCCTCAGGGGGGCCAGGCACTGAAGCTTTCTTT; cdr3_aa: CASSPSGGPGTEAFF; clone_size: NA; v_call: TRBV18; cdr3_length: 15; d_call: TRBD1; j_call: TRBJ1-1
cdr3_nt: TGTGCCAGCAGCAATCACGACCGGGACTATGGCTACACCTTC; cdr3_aa: CASSNHDRDYGYTF; clone_size: NA; v_call: TRBV7-8; cdr3_length: 14; d_call: NA; j_call: TRBJ1-2
cdr3_nt: TGTGCCAGCAGCCGACTAGCGGGGGGTAACACCGGGGAGCTGTTTTTT; cdr3_aa: CASSRLAGGNTGELFF; clone_size: NA; v_call: TRBV7-2; cdr3_length: 16; d_call: TRBD2; j_call: TRBJ2-2
cdr3_nt: TGTGCCAGCAGAGTGACAGGGGTCTATGGCTACACCTTC; cdr3_aa: CASRVTGVYGYTF; clone_size: NA; v_call: TRBV2; cdr3_length: 13; d_call: TRBD1; j_call: TRBJ1-2
cdr3_nt: TGTGCCAGTAGTATAGTGGGAGTGATCGCCGGGGAGCTGTTTTTT; cdr3_aa: CASSIVGVIAGELFF; clone_size: NA; v_call: TRBV19; cdr3_length: 15; d_call: NA; j_call: TRBJ2-2
cdr3_nt: TGTGCCAGCAGCTCAGCGGGGGGCTACAATGAGCAGTTCTTC; cdr3_aa: CASSSAGGYNEQFF; clone_size: NA; v_call: TRBV5-6; cdr3_length: 14; d_call: TRBD2; j_call: TRBJ2-1
cdr3_nt: TGTGCCAGCAGCCCCAGCCGAGGATGGAACGAAAAACTGTTTTTT; cdr3_aa: CASSPSRGWNEKLFF; clone_size: NA; v_call: TRBV11-2; cdr3_length: 15; d_call: NA; j_call: TRBJ1-4
cdr3_nt: TGTGCCAGCAGCTTCCGGGACTCCTCGACCTACGAGCAGTACTTC; cdr3_aa: CASSFRDSSTYEQYF; clone_size: many; v_call: TRBV7-8; cdr3_length: 15; d_call: NA; j_call: TRBJ2-7
cdr3_nt: TGTGCCAGTGCAAGACAGGGGAACCAGCCCCAGCATTTT; cdr3_aa: CASARQGNQPQHF; clone_size: NA; v_call: TRBV19; cdr3_length: 13; d_call: TRBD1; j_call: TRBJ1-5
cdr3_nt: TGTGCCAGCAGCTTGGCCCCGGCAGGGGCCTCCTACGAGCAGTACTTC; cdr3_aa: CASSLAPAGASYEQYF; clone_size: NA; v_call: TRBV5-5; cdr3_length: 16; d_call: NA; j_call: TRBJ2-7
cdr3_nt: TGCGCCAGCAGCCAAGCAAGGGGTAGCAATCAGCCCCAGCATTTT; cdr3_aa: CASSQARGSNQPQHF; clone_size: NA; v_call: TRBV4-3; cdr3_length: 15; d_call: NA; j_call: TRBJ1-5